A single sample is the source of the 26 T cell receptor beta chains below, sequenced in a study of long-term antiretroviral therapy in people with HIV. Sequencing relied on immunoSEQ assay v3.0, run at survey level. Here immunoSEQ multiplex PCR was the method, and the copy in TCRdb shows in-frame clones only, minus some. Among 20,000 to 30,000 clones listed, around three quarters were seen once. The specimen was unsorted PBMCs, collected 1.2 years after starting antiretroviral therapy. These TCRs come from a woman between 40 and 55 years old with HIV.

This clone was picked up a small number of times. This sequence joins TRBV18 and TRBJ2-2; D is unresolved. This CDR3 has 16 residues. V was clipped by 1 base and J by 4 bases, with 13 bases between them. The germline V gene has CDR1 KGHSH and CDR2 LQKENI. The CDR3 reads CASSPRATPSTGELFF. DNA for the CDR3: TGTGCCAGCTCACCACGTGCCACCCCCAGCACCGGGGAGCTGTTTTTT.

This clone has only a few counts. This CDR3 reads CASNRAWGSDGYTF. The CDR3 DNA sequence: TGTGCCAGCAATCGAGCTTGGGGCTCCGATGGCTACACCTTC. The chain employs TRBV2 and TRBJ1-2; D may be TRBD1 (5 bases). V was cut by 7 bases and J by 6 bases, with 18 bases left in between. The CDR3 has 14 residues. Germline V gene lookup returns CDR1 SNHLY and CDR2 FYNNEI.

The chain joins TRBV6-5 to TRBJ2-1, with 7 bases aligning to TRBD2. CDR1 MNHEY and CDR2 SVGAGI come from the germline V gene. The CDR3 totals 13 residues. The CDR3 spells CASQRESYNEQFF. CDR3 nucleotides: TGTGCAAGTCAGCGGGAATCCTACAATGAGCAGTTCTTC.

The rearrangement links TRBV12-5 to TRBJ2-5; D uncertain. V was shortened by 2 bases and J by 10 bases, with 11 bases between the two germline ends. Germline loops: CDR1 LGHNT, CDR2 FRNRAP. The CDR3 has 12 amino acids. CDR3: CASGLFSGDQYF. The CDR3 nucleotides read TGTGCTAGTGGTTTGTTTTCGGGTGACCAGTACTTC.

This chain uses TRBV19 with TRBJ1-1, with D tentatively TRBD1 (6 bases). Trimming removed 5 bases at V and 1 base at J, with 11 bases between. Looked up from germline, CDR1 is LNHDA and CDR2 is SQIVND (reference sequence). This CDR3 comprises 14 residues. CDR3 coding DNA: TGTGCCAGTAGTTGGGGGCTCCCGAACACTGAAGCTTTCTTT. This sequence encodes CASSWGLPNTEAFF.

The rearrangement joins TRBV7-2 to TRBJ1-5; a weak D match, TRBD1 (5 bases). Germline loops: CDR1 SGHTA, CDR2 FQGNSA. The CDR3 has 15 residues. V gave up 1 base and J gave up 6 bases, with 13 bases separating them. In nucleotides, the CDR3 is TGTGCCAGCAGCTTAGATCCAGGGTTTGGTCAGCCCCAGCATTTT. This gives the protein CASSLDPGFGQPQHF.

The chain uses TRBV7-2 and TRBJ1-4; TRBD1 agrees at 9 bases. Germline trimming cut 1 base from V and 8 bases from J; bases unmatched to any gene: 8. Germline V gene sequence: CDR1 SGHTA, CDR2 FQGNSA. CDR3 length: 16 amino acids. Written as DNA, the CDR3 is TGTGCCAGCAGCTTAGTGGCCGGACAGGGGAGGGAAAAACTGTTTTTT. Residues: CASSLVAGQGREKLFF.

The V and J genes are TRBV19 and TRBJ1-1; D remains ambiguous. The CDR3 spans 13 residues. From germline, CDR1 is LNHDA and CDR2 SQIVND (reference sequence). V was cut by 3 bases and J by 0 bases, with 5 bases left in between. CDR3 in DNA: TGTGCCAGTAGTATGATAATGAACACTGAAGCTTTCTTT. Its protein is CASSMIMNTEAFF.

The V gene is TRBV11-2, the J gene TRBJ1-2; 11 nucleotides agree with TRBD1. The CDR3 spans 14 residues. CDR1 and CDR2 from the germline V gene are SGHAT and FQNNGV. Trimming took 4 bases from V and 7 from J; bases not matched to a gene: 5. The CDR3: CASSSGTGGLGYTF. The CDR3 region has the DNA TGTGCCAGCAGCTCCGGGACAGGGGGGCTTGGCTACACCTTC.

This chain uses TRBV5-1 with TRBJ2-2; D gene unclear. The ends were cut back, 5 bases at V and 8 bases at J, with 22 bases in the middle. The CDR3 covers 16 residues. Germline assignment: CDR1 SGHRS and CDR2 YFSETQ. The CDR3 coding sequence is TGCGCCAGCAGAACGGGCAGGATCGAATTCACGGGGGAGCTGTTTTTT. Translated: CASRTGRIEFTGELFF. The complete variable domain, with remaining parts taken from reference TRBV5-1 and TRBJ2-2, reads KAGVTQTPRYLIKTRGQQVTLSCSPISGHRSVSWYQQTPGQGLQFLFEYFSETQRNKGNFPGRFSGRQFSNSRSEMNVSTLELGDSALYLCASRTGRIEFTGELFFGEGSRLTVL.

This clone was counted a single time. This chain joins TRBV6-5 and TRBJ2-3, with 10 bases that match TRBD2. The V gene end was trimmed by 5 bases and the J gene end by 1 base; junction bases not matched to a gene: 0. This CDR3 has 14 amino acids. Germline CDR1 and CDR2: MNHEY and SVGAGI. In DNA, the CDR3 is TGTGCCAGCAGTCTAGCGGGGGGCACAGATACGCAGTATTTT. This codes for CASSLAGGTDTQYF.

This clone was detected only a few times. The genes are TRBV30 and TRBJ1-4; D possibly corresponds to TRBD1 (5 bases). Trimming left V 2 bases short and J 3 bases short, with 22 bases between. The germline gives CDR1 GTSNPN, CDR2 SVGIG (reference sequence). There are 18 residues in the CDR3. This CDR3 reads CAWSFFTGVGKANEKLFF. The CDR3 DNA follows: TGTGCCTGGAGTTTCTTCACGGGGGTCGGGAAGGCTAATGAAAAACTGTTTTTT.

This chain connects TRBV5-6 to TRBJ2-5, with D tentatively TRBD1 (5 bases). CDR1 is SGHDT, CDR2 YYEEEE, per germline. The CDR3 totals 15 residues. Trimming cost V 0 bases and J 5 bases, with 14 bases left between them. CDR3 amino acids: CASSLEVRGWETQYF. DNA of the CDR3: TGTGCCAGCAGCTTGGAGGTTAGGGGATGGGAGACCCAGTACTTC.

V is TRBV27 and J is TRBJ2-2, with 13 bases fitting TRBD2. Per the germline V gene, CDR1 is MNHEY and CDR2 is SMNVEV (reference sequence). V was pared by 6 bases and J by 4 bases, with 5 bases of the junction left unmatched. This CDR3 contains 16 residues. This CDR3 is CASRGLAGEPTGELFF. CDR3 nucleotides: TGTGCCAGCAGAGGACTAGCGGGAGAACCCACCGGGGAGCTGTTTTTT.

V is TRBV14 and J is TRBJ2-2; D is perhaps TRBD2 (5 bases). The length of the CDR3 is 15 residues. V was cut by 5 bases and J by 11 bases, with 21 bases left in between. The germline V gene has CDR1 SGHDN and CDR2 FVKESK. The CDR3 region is CASSAYRDQLRELFF. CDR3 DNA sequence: TGTGCCAGCAGCGCATACCGGGATCAGCTTCGCGAGCTGTTTTTT.

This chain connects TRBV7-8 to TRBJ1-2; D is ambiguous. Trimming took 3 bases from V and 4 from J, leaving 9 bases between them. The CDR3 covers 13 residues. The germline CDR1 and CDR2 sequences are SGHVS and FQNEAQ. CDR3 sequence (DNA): TGTGCCAGCAGCTTCACGGGCAGCTATGGCTACACCTTC. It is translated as CASSFTGSYGYTF.

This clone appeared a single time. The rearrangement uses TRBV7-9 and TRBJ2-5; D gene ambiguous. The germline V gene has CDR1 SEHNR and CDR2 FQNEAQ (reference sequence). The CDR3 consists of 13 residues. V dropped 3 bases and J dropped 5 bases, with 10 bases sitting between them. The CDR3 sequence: CASSFVDGETQYF. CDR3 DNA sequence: TGTGCCAGCAGCTTTGTCGACGGGGAGACCCAGTACTTC.

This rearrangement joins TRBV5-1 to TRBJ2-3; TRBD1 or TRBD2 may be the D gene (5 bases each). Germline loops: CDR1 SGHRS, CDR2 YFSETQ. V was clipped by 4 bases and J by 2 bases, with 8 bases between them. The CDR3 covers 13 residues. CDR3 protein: CASSDGTTDTQYF. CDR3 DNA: TGCGCCAGCAGCGATGGGACCACAGATACGCAGTATTTT.

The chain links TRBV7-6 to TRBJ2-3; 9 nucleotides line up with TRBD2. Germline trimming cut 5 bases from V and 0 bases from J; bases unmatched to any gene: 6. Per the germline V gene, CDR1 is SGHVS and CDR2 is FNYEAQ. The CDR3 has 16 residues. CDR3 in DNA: TGTGCCAGCAGCCTTTTGACTAGCGGTAGCACAGATACGCAGTATTTT. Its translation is CASSLLTSGSTDTQYF.

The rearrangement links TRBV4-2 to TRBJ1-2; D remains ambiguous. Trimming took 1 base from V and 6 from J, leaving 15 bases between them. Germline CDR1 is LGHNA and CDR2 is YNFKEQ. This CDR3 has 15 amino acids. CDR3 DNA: TGTGCCAGCAGCCAAGGACTGCTGGGATCTGATGGCTACACCTTC. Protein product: CASSQGLLGSDGYTF.

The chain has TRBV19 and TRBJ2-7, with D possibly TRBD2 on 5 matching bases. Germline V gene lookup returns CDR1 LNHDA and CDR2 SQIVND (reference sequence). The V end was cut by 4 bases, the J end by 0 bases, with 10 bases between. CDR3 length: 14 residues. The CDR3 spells CASSRGANSYEQYF. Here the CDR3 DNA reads TGTGCCAGTAGTAGGGGAGCAAACTCCTACGAGCAGTACTTC. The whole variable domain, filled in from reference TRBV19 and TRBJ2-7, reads DGGITQSPKYLFRKEGQNVTLSCEQNLNHDAMYWYRQDPGQGLRLIYYSQIVNDFQKGDIAEGYSVSREKKESFPLTVTSAQKNPTAFYLCASSRGANSYEQYFGPGTRLTVT.

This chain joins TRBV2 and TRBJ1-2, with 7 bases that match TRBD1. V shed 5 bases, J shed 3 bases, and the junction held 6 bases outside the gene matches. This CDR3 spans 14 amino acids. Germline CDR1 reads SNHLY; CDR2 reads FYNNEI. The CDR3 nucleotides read TGTGCCAGCAGTCCCCAGGGGGAGTACTATGGCTACACCTTC. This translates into CASSPQGEYYGYTF.

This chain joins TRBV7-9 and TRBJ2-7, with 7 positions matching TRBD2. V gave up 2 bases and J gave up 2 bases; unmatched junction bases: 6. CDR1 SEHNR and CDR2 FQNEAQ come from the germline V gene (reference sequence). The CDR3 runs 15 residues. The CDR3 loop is CASSLIFGGAYEQYF. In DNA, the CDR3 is TGTGCCAGCAGCTTAATTTTTGGGGGGGCCTACGAGCAGTACTTC.

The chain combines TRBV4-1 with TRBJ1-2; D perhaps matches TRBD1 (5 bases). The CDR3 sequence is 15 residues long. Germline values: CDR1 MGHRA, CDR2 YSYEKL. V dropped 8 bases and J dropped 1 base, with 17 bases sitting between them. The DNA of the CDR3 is TGCGCCAGCCATCTAGGGGACGGCGTTAACTATGGCTACACCTTC. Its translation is CASHLGDGVNYGYTF.

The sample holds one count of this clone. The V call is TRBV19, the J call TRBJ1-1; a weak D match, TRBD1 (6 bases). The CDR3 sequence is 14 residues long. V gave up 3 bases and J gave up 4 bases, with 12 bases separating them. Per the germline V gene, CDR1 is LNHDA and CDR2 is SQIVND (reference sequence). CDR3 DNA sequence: TGTGCCAGTAGTATGAGGGGGGAGGGCACTGAAGCTTTCTTT. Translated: CASSMRGEGTEAFF.

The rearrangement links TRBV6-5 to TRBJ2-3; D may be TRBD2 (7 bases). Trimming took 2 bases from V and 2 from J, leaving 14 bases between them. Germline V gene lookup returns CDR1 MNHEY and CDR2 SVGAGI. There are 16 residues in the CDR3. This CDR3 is CASSYPGGLNTDTQYF. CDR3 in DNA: TGTGCCAGCAGTTACCCCGGGGGGCTCAACACAGATACGCAGTATTTT.